This T cell receptor (beta chain) is drawn from a study of T cells after yellow fever vaccination. Study details: Some fractions had low cell numbers, and these were prepared with SMART-Seq v4 Ultra Low Input.

V lost 8 bases to trimming and J lost 2 bases, with 7 bases between them. Germline V gives CDR1 MNHEY, CDR2 SMNVEV (reference sequence). The CDR3 has 11 amino acids. TCRdb re-called the 5' RACE reads with MiXCR, one entry per CDR3 protein. The sample holds some 350,000 distinct CDR3 sequences, around 6.4% seen once. This clonotype has at least ten counts. The V call is TRBV27, the J call TRBJ2-7; D is uncertain. The sequence derives from a young man who received the YFV17D yellow fever vaccine. The source material was PBMCs, sampled 5 days after the yellow fever booster vaccination. This CDR3 reads CASWTPYEQYF. CDR3 DNA: TGTGCCAGCTGGACCCCCTACGAGCAGTACTTC.